Listed below are T cell receptor beta chains from one sample, sequenced in a study of blood T cell repertoires in COVID-19. Measured with immunoSEQ multiplex PCR; TCRdb has only the in-frame clones, and not every one. The sample has approximately 31,000 clones; about 89% are singletons. Sequencing was carried out using peripheral blood. Every receptor here comes from a man between 65 and 85 years old with active COVID-19. CDR3s include the opening cysteine and the closing phenylalanine or tryptophan. The D gene is left open where the match is weak. Not every row has a clone size; where given, it reads once, few, many or a size class.

clone size	J gene	D gene	V gene	CDR3 DNA	CDR3 protein
-	TRBJ1-5	-	TRBV10-3	TGTGCCATCAGTGATCCGCCAGGCAATCAGCCCCAGCATTTT	CAISDPPGNQPQHF
-	TRBJ2-1	-	TRBV4-1	TGCGCCAGCAGCCAAGCGGTGGGAGCGGCCAGCTCCTACAATGAGCAGTTCTTC	CASSQAVGAASSYNEQFF
-	TRBJ2-5	TRBD2	TRBV11-3	TGTGCCAGCAGCCGTATAGCGGGAGGTGAGACCCAGTACTTC	CASSRIAGGETQYF
-	TRBJ1-5	-	TRBV11-2	TGTGCCAGCAGCTTACAGAATAGCAATCAGCCCCAGCATTTT	CASSLQNSNQPQHF
-	TRBJ2-7	TRBD1	TRBV5-1	TGCGCCAGCAGCGCAGACAGGGACTACGAGCAGTACTTC	CASSADRDYEQYF
once	TRBJ1-5	TRBD1	TRBV5-1	TGCGCCAGCAGCTCCGGGACAGGGGACAATCAGCCCCAGCATTTT	CASSSGTGDNQPQHF
-	TRBJ2-3	-	TRBV20-1	TGCAGTGCTAGTGGGGGGCGGAGTAGCACAGATACGCAGTATTTT	CSASGGRSSTDTQYF
-	TRBJ2-3	-	TRBV19	TGTGCCAGTAGTATCCGCGGAACCACAGATACGCAGTATTTT	CASSIRGTTDTQYF
-	TRBJ1-4	-	TRBV2	TGTGCCAGCTGTTGGGGAGGAAAGGGGACTAATGAAAAACTGTTTTTT	CASCWGGKGTNEKLFF
-	TRBJ2-5	TRBD2	TRBV7-2	TGTGCCAGCAGCCTCTTAGGACTAGCGGGACCACAAGAGACCCAGTACTTC	CASSLLGLAGPQETQYF
-	TRBJ1-1	TRBD1	TRBV6-5	TGTGCCAGCAACGGAAGGGACAGGGGGAACACTGAAGCTTTCTTT	CASNGRDRGNTEAFF
-	TRBJ2-1	TRBD2	TRBV5-1	TGCGCCAGCAGCTTCGGGACTAGCGGGAGAATCCCCAATGAGCAGTTCTTC	CASSFGTSGRIPNEQFF
-	TRBJ2-6	-	TRBV28	TGTGCCAGCCGATCCCCGGTCTCTGGGGCCAACGTCCTGACTTTC	CASRSPVSGANVLTF
-	TRBJ1-2	-	TRBV6-2/TRBV6-3	TGTGCCAGCAGTTACACAGGGAGAGGCTACACCTTC	CASSYTGRGYTF
-	TRBJ1-4	TRBD1	TRBV7-6	TGTGCCAGCAGCGCTAGGGACAGGAAACTGTTTTTT	CASSARDRKLFF
-	TRBJ2-3	-	TRBV6-2/TRBV6-3	TGTGCCAGCAGTTACTCGCCGAGAGGCCCTCCGGATACGCAGTATTTT	CASSYSPRGPPDTQYF
-	TRBJ2-2	TRBD2	TRBV29-1	TGCAGCGTTGTCGCTAGCGGGAGGGAAAGCACCGGGGAGCTGTTTTTT	CSVVASGRESTGELFF
-	TRBJ2-5	-	TRBV9	TGTGCCAGCAGCGTAGCTGGAGCGGCCCTAGAGACCCAGTACTTC	CASSVAGAALETQYF
-	TRBJ2-5	-	TRBV27	TGTGCCATTTCGGCGAGGAGGGGAGAGACCCAGTACTTC	CAISARRGETQYF
-	TRBJ1-1	-	TRBV5-8	TGTGCCAGCAGCTTGGGGCAGCGGACCACTGAAGCTTTCTTT	CASSLGQRTTEAFF
once	TRBJ2-1	TRBD1	TRBV5-1	TGCGCCAGCAGCTTGACAAGATCAGACCGAGACAGGGGCTTCTTC	CASSLTRSDRDRGFF
-	TRBJ2-3	TRBD2	TRBV18	TGTGCCAGCTCCCGGAATACCCTAGCGGGAGCCTCAGATACGCAGTATTTT	CASSRNTLAGASDTQYF
-	TRBJ2-2	TRBD1	TRBV15	TGTGCCACCAGCGGGCATGACAGGGCGAACACCGGGGAGCTGTTTTTT	CATSGHDRANTGELFF
-	TRBJ2-1	TRBD2	TRBV28	TGTGCCAGCAGTTTAGCGGGAGGATCCTACAATGAGCAGTTCTTC	CASSLAGGSYNEQFF
once	TRBJ1-1	-	TRBV19	TGTGCCAGTACCGACCTCGGGGGCACTGAAGCTTTCTTT	CASTDLGGTEAFF
few	TRBJ1-1	-	TRBV5-4	TGTGCCAGCAGCTTACGGGGGGTGAACACTGAAGCTTTCTTT	CASSLRGVNTEAFF
-	TRBJ2-1	TRBD2	TRBV9	TGTGCCAGCAGCGTCGCTCACCTCGCTAGCGGGAGTTATAATGAGCAGTTCTTC	CASSVAHLASGSYNEQFF
-	TRBJ2-1	TRBD2	TRBV24-1	TGTGCCACCAGTGACGATACTAGCGGGAGAGGGAATGAGCAGTTCTTC	CATSDDTSGRGNEQFF
-	TRBJ2-3	TRBD2	TRBV5-6	TGTGCCAGCAGCCGACTAGCTAGAAACTCAGATACGCAGTATTTT	CASSRLARNSDTQYF
-	TRBJ2-4	TRBD1	TRBV4-3	TGCGCCAGCAGCCGTTCCGGTGGGACAGGGTACGGGGCTCAGTACTTC	CASSRSGGTGYGAQYF
-	TRBJ1-1	TRBD1	TRBV27	TGTGCCAGCAGTTTCCGCCGACAGGGACTTAACACTGAAGCTTTCTTT	CASSFRRQGLNTEAFF
-	TRBJ1-1	-	TRBV6-5	TGTGCCAGCACCTACTTTGAGGGTTCTCCTGAAGCTTTCTTT	CASTYFEGSPEAFF
-	TRBJ2-1	TRBD2	TRBV11-2	TGTGCCAGCAGCTTAGATAGAGTTAGCGGGAGAAACAATGAGCAGTTCTTC	CASSLDRVSGRNNEQFF
-	TRBJ1-1	-	TRBV4-2	TGTGCCAGCAGCCAAGAAACGGTGCACCACCCTGAAGCTTTCTTT	CASSQETVHHPEAFF
-	TRBJ1-5	-	TRBV11-2	TGTGCCAGCAGCTTAGATCGCGGTAGCAATCAGCCCCAGCATTTT	CASSLDRGSNQPQHF
-	TRBJ2-1	TRBD2	TRBV11-2	TGTGCCAGCAGCTTAGTCGCCCCGCTAGCGGGAGGGGATGAGCAGTTCTTC	CASSLVAPLAGGDEQFF
-	TRBJ1-1	-	TRBV2	TGTGCCAGCAGTGACACAGGGAACACTGAAGCTTTCTTT	CASSDTGNTEAFF
-	TRBJ2-7	TRBD2	TRBV30	TGTGCCACTAGCGGCTCCTACGAGCAGTACTTC	CATSGSYEQYF
-	TRBJ2-3	-	TRBV30	TGTGCCTGGAGTACAGGCTACCGTACCACAGATACGCAGTATTTT	CAWSTGYRTTDTQYF
-	TRBJ2-5	TRBD2	TRBV7-8	TGTGCCAGCAGCTTGGGGGAGGGCCGAAGGACCCAGTACTTC	CASSLGEGRRTQYF
-	TRBJ2-3	TRBD2	TRBV6-5	TGTGCCAGCAGTTCACTTACTAGCGGAACCGGAGATACGCAGTATTTT	CASSSLTSGTGDTQYF
-	TRBJ1-1	-	TRBV7-9	TGTGCCAGCAGCTTAGCCAGGGAAGCTTTCTTT	CASSLAREAFF
few	TRBJ2-7	-	TRBV9	TGTGCCAGCAGCGTAGACCAGGGTCCCTACGAGCAGTACTTC	CASSVDQGPYEQYF
-	TRBJ2-3	TRBD1	TRBV28	TGTGCCAGCAGTGCCGACCGGACAGGGCAAGATACGCAGTATTTT	CASSADRTGQDTQYF
once	TRBJ1-2	TRBD1	TRBV10-3	TGTGCCATCTATGGGACAGTAGATGGCTACACCTTC	CAIYGTVDGYTF
-	TRBJ1-1	-	TRBV6-2/TRBV6-3	TGTGCCAGCAGTTTGTTCGGGTCGTTCCAAGCTTTCTTT	CASSLFGSFQAFF
once	TRBJ1-2	-	TRBV18	TGTGCCAGCTCACCGGGGGCGGTGAACTATGGCTACACCTTC	CASSPGAVNYGYTF
few	TRBJ1-6	-	TRBV5-5	TGTGCCAGCACACGGGGAGGGATCGCTTCACCCCTCCACTTT	CASTRGGIASPLHF
once	TRBJ1-2	-	TRBV12-3/TRBV12-4	TGTGCCAGCAGTACGGACTTTAACTATGGCTACACCTTC	CASSTDFNYGYTF
-	TRBJ1-2	-	TRBV23-1	TGCGCCAGCAGTCAGTGTCGGAGTTTTAACTATGGCTACACCTTC	CASSQCRSFNYGYTF
-	TRBJ2-3	TRBD2	TRBV4-3	TGCGCCAGCAGCCAAGAGGGACTAGCGGGAGGGGTAGATACGCAGTATTTT	CASSQEGLAGGVDTQYF
-	TRBJ1-6	-	TRBV6-1	TGTGCCAGCAGTGAAAGTGCAGGGAATAATTCACCCCTCCACTTT	CASSESAGNNSPLHF
-	TRBJ1-3	-	TRBV6-5	TGTGCCAGCAGCCTCGAGGGCCCTACTGGAAACACCATATATTTT	CASSLEGPTGNTIYF